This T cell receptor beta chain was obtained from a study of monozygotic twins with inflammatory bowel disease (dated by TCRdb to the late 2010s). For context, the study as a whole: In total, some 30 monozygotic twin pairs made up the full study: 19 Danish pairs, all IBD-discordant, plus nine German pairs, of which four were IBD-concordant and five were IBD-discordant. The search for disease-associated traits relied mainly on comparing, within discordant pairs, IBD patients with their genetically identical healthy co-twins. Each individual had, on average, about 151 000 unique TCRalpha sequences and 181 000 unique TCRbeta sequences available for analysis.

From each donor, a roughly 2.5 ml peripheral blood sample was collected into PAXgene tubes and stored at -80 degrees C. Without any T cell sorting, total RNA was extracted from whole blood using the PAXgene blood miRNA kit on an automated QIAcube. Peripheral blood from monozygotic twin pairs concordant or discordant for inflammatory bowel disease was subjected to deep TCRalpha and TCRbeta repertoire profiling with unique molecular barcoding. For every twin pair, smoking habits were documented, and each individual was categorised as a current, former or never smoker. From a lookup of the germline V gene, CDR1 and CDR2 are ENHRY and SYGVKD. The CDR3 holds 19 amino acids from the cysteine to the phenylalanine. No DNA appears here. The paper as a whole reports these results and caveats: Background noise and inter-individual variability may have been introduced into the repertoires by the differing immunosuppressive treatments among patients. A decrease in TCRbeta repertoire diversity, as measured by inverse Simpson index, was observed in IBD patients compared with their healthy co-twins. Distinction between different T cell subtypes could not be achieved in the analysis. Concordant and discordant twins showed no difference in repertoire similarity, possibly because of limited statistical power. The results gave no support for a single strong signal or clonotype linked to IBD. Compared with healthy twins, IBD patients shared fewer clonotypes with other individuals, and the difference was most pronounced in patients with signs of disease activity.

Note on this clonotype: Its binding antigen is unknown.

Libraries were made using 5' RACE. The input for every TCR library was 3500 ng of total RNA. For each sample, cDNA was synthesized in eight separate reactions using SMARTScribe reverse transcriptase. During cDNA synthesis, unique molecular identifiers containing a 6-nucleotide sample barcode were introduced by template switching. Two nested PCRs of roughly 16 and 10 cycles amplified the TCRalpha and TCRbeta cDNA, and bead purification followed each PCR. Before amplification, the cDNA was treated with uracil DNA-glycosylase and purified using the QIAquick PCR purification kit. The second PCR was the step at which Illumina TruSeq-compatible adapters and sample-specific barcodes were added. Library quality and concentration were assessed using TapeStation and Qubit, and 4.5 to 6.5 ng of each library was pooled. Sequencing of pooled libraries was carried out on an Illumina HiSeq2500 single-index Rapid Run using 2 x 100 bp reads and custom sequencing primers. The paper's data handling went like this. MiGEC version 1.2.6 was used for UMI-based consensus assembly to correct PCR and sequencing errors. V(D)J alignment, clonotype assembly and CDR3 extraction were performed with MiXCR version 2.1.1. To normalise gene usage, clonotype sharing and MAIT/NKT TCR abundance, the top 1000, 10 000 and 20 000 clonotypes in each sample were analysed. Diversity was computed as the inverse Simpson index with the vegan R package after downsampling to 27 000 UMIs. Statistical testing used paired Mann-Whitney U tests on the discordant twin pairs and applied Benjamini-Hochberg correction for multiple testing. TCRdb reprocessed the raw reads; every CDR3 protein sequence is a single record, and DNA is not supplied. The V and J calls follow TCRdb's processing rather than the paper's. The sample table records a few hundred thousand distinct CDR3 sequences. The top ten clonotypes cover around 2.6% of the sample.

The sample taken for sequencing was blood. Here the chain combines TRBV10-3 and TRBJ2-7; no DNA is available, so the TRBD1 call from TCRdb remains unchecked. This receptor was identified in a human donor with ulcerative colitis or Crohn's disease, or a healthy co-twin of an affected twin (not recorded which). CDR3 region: CANQTGTGGGWLGSYEQYF.